Presented here are 3 T cell receptor beta chains from one specimen sequenced in a study of chemoradiotherapy in HPV16-positive cancers. The table came from immunoSEQ multiplex PCR; TCRdb's copy has only in-frame clones and leaves some out. The sample carries about 12,000 clones, around 66% recorded once. Sample collection was performed from a patient who underwent chemoradiotherapy. These receptors all stem from a human donor with HPV-associated anogenital cancer.

The V and J genes are TRBV19 and TRBJ2-3; D is perhaps TRBD2 (5 bases). The CDR3 runs 14 residues. Germline V CDR1 and CDR2: LNHDA, SQIVND (reference sequence). The V gene lost 7 bases and the J gene lost 3 bases, with 14 bases spanning the gap. CDR3 amino acids: CASTPGYRTDTQYF. DNA for the CDR3: TGTGCCAGTACACCGGGATATCGGACAGATACGCAGTATTTT.

The chain carries TRBV29-1 and TRBJ2-3; the D gene is possibly TRBD2 (5 bases). The germline V gene encodes CDR1 SQVTM and CDR2 ANQGSEA. The CDR3 runs 14 residues. V gave up 6 bases and J gave up 2 bases, with 15 bases separating them. CDR3 loop: CSVPGVLHTDTQYF. CDR3 coding DNA: TGCAGCGTCCCCGGGGTACTCCACACAGATACGCAGTATTTT.

The chain employs TRBV25-1 and TRBJ2-7; D is perhaps TRBD1 or TRBD2 (6 bases each). This CDR3 comprises 13 residues. Germline CDR1 and CDR2: MGHDK and SYGVNS. V gave up 10 bases and J gave up 6 bases, with 19 bases separating them. Here the CDR3 DNA reads TGTGCCATCCCAGGGCGGGACAAAAGCGAGCAGTACTTC. Its protein is CAIPGRDKSEQYF.